Listed here is a single TCR beta chain. The antigen remains unidentified. Cultured CD4+ T cell DNA underwent sequencing with the Oncomine TCR Beta short-read assay. MiXCR, run by TCRdb on the PCR reads, gives a single entry per CDR3 protein. Of 3,500 to 4,500 distinct CDR3 sequences listed, around 14% are singletons. The entry originates in a study of vaccination and CD4 T cells after COVID-19. Study summary: Four females and six males made up the convalescents, two of whom were Hispanic. A CEFX pool, an HIV-1 Nef pool, or else no peptide went into the control cultures. Study results and caveats: Analysis of convalescent patients found that 304 of 307 vaccine-specific clones were spike mono-reactive. In convalescent patients, a median roughly 86% of reactive clones appeared only post-vaccination.

Sample treatment: roughly 11-day PBMC culture with coronavirus spike peptide pools or control peptides (ViraFEST assay). The V gene's germline CDR1 is KGHSH and CDR2 LQKENI. With 6 bases removed from V and 4 bases from J, the gap between germline ends came to 12 bases. The CDR3 has 13 residues. The chain employs TRBV18 and TRBJ1-2, with TRBD1 as a possible D gene (6 bases). The sequence was collected from a human donor who had recovered from COVID-19. The sample was CD4+ T cells from blood, cultured in vitro. The CDR3 DNA is TGTGCCAGCTCTCAAGGACAGACCTATGGCTACACCTTC. Its protein is CASSQGQTYGYTF.